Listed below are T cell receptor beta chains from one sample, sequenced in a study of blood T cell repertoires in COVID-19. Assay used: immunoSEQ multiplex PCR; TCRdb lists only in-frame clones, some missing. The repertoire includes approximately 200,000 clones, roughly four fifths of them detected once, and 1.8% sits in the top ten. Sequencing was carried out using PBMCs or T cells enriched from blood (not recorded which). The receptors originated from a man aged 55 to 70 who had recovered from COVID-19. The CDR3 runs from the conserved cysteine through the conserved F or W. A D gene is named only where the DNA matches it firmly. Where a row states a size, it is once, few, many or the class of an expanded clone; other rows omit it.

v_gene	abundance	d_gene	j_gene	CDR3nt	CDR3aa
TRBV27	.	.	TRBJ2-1	TGTGCCAGCAGTTACTCCGGGAGCTCCTACAATGAGCAGTTCTTC	CASSYSGSSYNEQFF
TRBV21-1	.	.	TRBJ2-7	TGTGCCAGCAGCAAAGACACAGGAAAAACCTACGAGCAGTACTTC	CASSKDTGKTYEQYF
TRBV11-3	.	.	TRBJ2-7	TGTGCCAGCAGCCAAGGGGGTGGGGTGCAGTACTTC	CASSQGGGVQYF
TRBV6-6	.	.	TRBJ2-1	TGTGCCAGCAGTCCCGGGAACAATGAGCAGTTCTTC	CASSPGNNEQFF
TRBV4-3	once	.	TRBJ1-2	TGCGCCAGCAGCCAAGAGCGGGGACGGAACTATGGCTACACCTTC	CASSQERGRNYGYTF
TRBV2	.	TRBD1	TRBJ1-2	TGTGCCAGCAGTGGGACAGGGAGAACTAACTATGGCTACACCTTC	CASSGTGRTNYGYTF
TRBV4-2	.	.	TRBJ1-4	TGTGCCAGCAGCCAAGTTTCGGGGTCGGGTGAAAAACTGTTTTTT	CASSQVSGSGEKLFF
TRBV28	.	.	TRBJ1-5	TGTGCCAGCAGTTTAACCTACCGGGGCAATCAGCCCCAGCATTTT	CASSLTYRGNQPQHF
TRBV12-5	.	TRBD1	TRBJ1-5	TGTGCTAGTGGTTCGACAGGGCTTGGAGATCAGCCCCAGCATTTT	CASGSTGLGDQPQHF
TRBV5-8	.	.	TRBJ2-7	TGTGCCAGCAGCTTGGGGGACACGAGCATCTACGAGCAGTACTTC	CASSLGDTSIYEQYF
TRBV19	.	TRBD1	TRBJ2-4	TGTGCCAGTAGTCCAGGGACAGACTTAAACATTCAGTACTTC	CASSPGTDLNIQYF
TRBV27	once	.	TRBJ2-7	TGTGCCAGCAGTCCGACAGGAGCCCTACCCTATTCCTACGAGCAGTACTTC	CASSPTGALPYSYEQYF
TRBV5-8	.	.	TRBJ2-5	TGTGCCAGCAGCTCGGACAAGAAGACCCAGTACTTC	CASSSDKKTQYF
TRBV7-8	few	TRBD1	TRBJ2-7	TGTGCCAGCAGCCCGAAGACAGGGGGGTACGAGCAGTACTTC	CASSPKTGGYEQYF
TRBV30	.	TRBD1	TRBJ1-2	TGTGCCTGGACCCCGGGACAGTATGGCTACACCTTC	CAWTPGQYGYTF
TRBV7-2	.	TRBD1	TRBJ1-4	TGTGCCAGCAGCTGGGGGACAGCCGGTAATGAAAAACTGTTTTTT	CASSWGTAGNEKLFF
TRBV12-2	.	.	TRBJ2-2	TGTGCAAGTCGCTCAGCGACTAGCGGGGGGGCGAACACCGGGGAGCTGTTTTTT	CASRSATSGGANTGELFF
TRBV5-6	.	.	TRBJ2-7	TGTGCCAGCAGCTTGGCAGGGGGGAGCTCCTACGAGCAGTACTTC	CASSLAGGSSYEQYF
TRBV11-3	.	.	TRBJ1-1	TGTGCCAGCAGCTCCATCAACAGGCTTACTGAAGCTTTCTTT	CASSSINRLTEAFF
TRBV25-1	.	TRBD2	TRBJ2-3	TGTGCCAGCAGTGATAGGGGCGCGGGGGGTGGCACAGATACGCAGTATTTT	CASSDRGAGGGTDTQYF
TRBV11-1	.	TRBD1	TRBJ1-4	TGTGCCAGCAGCTCGCCGGACAGGGAGGATGAAAAACTGTTTTTT	CASSSPDREDEKLFF
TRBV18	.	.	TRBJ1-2	TGTGCCAGCTCACCAGGATCAGGCAGGTCGGATGGCTACACCTTC	CASSPGSGRSDGYTF
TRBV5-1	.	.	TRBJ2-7	TGCGCCAGCAGCTTGGTCTGGGGGCCGACGGACGAGCAGTACTTC	CASSLVWGPTDEQYF
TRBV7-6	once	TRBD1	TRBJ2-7	TGTGCCAGCAGCTTAGAAGGGGGCAGTTCTTACGAGCAGTACTTC	CASSLEGGSSYEQYF
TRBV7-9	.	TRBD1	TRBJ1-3	TGTGCCAGCAGCCTGCAGGGGGCGCGAGGAAACACCATATATTTT	CASSLQGARGNTIYF
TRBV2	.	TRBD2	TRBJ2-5	TGTGCCAGCAGGGAGAGCGGGGGGGCCCGGGAGACCCAGTACTTC	CASRESGGARETQYF
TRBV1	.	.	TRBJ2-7	TGCACCAGCAGCCAAGATAAACTAGCGGGGCCCTACGAGCAGTACTTC	CTSSQDKLAGPYEQYF
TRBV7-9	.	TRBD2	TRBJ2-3	TGTGCCAGCAGACGGACTAGCGGGGGGGCCTCAGCCACAGATACGCAGTATTTT	CASRRTSGGASATDTQYF
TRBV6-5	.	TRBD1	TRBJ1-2	TGTGCCAGCTCCAGGGACAGGGGGTCGTATGGCTACACCTTC	CASSRDRGSYGYTF
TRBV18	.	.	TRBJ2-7	TGTGCCAGCTCACCACTGGGGCGGGAGCAGTACTTC	CASSPLGREQYF
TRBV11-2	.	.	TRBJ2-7	TGTGCCAGCAGCTTAGCTCCAGACAGTAAGGAGCAGTACTTC	CASSLAPDSKEQYF
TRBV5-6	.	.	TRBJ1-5	TGTGCCAGCAGCAGCGGACAGCGGTATCAGCCCCAGCATTTT	CASSSGQRYQPQHF
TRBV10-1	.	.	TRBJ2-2	TGCGCCAGCAGTGATCTTAGGGGCGGGGAGCTGTTTTTT	CASSDLRGGELFF
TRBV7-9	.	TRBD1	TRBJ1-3	TGTGCCAGCAGGAGGACAGGGAGCGGAGGAAACACCATATATTTT	CASRRTGSGGNTIYF
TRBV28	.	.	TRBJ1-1	TGTGCCAGCAGTTTATTGGCACCCACTGAAGCTTTCTTT	CASSLLAPTEAFF
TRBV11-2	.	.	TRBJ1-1	TGTGCCAGCACGTACGCGGACATGGCTTTCTTT	CASTYADMAFF
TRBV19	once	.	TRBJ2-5	TGTGCCAGCTCATCAGGGCTACAAGAGACCCAGTACTTC	CASSSGLQETQYF
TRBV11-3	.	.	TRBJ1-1	TGTGCCAGCAGCGGTGGCGGCGAAGCTTTCTTT	CASSGGGEAFF
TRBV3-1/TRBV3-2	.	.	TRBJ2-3	TGTGCCAGCAGCCAGCGCAGCACAGATACGCAGTATTTT	CASSQRSTDTQYF
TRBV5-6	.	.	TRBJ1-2	TGTGCCAGCAGCCCCGGGACACGAAACTATGGCTACACCTTC	CASSPGTRNYGYTF
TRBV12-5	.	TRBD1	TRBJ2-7	TGTGCTAGTGGTTTGGTCCTGGACAGGGCGATTTACGAGCAGTACTTC	CASGLVLDRAIYEQYF
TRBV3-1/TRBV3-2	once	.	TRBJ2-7	TGTGCCAGCAGCCAAGATAGACAGACTGCATCGTACTTC	CASSQDRQTASYF
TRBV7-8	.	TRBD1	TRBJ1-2	TGTGCCAGCAGCCTCCGGGACAGGGGGCACTATGGCTACACCTTC	CASSLRDRGHYGYTF
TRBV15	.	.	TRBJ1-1	TGTGCCACCAGCAGAGGCCAGGGGAACACTGAAGCTTTCTTT	CATSRGQGNTEAFF
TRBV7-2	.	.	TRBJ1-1	TGTGCCAGCAGCATACCCGGGACAATATTTGAAGCTTTCTTT	CASSIPGTIFEAFF
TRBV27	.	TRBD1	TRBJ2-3	TGTGCCAGCAGCTTGGGACAGGCCCGCACAGATACGCAGTATTTT	CASSLGQARTDTQYF
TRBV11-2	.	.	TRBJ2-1	TGTGCCAGCAGCTTTAACAGAAACGAGCAGTTCTTC	CASSFNRNEQFF
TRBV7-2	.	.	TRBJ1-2	TGTGCCAGCAGCTTAGGACCGGCCTGGAGGAATGGCTACACCTTC	CASSLGPAWRNGYTF
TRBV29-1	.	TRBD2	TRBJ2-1	TGCAGCGTTGATGTAGCGGGGGGAAACAATGAGCAGTTCTTC	CSVDVAGGNNEQFF
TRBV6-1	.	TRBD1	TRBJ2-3	TGTGCCAGCAGTGGAGGTCCGGGGACAGGCACAGATACGCAGTATTTT	CASSGGPGTGTDTQYF
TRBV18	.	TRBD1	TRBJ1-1	TGTGCCAGCTCACCGAAACAGGGGGAGGGCACTGAAGCTTTCTTT	CASSPKQGEGTEAFF
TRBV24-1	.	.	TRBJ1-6	TGTGCCACCAGTGAACGGGACTCCGCGGCGTATAATTCACCCCTCCACTTT	CATSERDSAAYNSPLHF
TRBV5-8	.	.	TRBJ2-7	TGTGCCAGCAGTAGAGACACCTTCTCCTACGAGCAGTACTTC	CASSRDTFSYEQYF
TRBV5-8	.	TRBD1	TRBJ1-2	TGTGCCAGCAGCTTCCGACAGGGATTTGGCTACACCTTC	CASSFRQGFGYTF
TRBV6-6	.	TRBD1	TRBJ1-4	TGTGCGGCAGGACAGGGGGTCGGAAAACTGTTTTTT	CAAGQGVGKLFF